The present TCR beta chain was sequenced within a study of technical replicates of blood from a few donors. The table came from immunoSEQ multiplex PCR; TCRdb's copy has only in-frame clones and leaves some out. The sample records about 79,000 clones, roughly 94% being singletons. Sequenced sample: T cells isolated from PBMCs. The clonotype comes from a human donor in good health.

CDR3 nucleotides: TGTGCCAGCAGCCACACCGGCGGTGGGGCCGAGCAGTACTTC. Its translation: CASSHTGGGAEQYF. The chain carries TRBV11-2 and TRBJ2-7; weak D call: TRBD1 (5 bases). The germline gives CDR1 SGHAT, CDR2 FQNNGV. The CDR3 runs 14 residues. Trimming left V 5 bases short and J 6 bases short, with 17 bases between.